One sample yielded the 32 T cell receptor beta chains listed below, sequenced in a study of a mutant IDH1 vaccine in newly diagnosed glioma. Antigen specificity for these receptors is unknown. The time point: week 23, last vaccination. Doses consisted of 300 ug of mutant IDH1 20-mer peptide each, paired with topical imiquimod. Assay: immunoSEQ multiplex PCR; the TCRdb copy retains only in-frame clones and omits some. The sample records tens of thousands of clones, approximately 90% being singletons. Sequenced here: PBMCs, sampled from a glioma patient whose treatment included an IDH1 peptide vaccine. The receptors originated from a man over 45 with glioma.

This clone occurred a few times. V usage is TRBV7-9 and J usage is TRBJ2-7, with 10 bases identical to TRBD1. Per germline, CDR1 SEHNR and CDR2 FQNEAQ (reference sequence). CDR3 length equals 15 residues. V shed 4 bases and J 4 bases; nucleotides not matched to a gene: 7. The CDR3 reads CASSSPGDRGYEQYF. CDR3 DNA sequence: TGTGCCAGCAGCTCTCCCGGGGACAGGGGATACGAGCAGTACTTC.

This sequence joins TRBV2 and TRBJ1-5; D is undetermined. The CDR3 has 12 residues. The V gene lost 5 bases and the J gene lost 4 bases, with 6 bases spanning the gap. Germline V gene data show CDR1 as SNHLY and CDR2 as FYNNEI. The CDR3 sequence is CASSTLNQPQHF. The CDR3 nucleotides read TGTGCCAGCAGTACGCTTAATCAGCCCCAGCATTTT.

The gene calls are TRBV10-2 and TRBJ1-4; 8 positions agree with TRBD1. Germline loops: CDR1 WSHSY, CDR2 SAAADI. V gave up 2 bases and J gave up 7 bases; unmatched junction bases: 6. CDR3 length: 15 amino acids. CDR3 coding DNA: TGCGCCAGCAGTGAGGGCAGGGGGCAAAGTGAAAAACTGTTTTTT. It specifies CASSEGRGQSEKLFF.

The chain is built from TRBV28 and TRBJ1-2; the match to TRBD1 covers 10 bases. Germline CDR1 is MDHEN and CDR2 is SYDVKM. J lost 8 bases, V lost 6 bases, and 9 bases had no gene match. The CDR3 has 14 residues. The CDR3 sequence is CASRPPTGGRGYTF. The CDR3, as DNA: TGTGCCAGCAGACCACCGACAGGGGGCAGAGGCTACACCTTC.

V usage is TRBV6-1 and J usage is TRBJ2-4; D remains unclear. Germline loops: CDR1 MNHNS, CDR2 SASEGT. V lost 7 bases, J lost 0 bases, and 7 bases lay in between. This CDR3 is 13 amino acids long. The CDR3 region has the DNA TGTGCCAGCATCAAGGAAGCCAAAAACATTCAGTACTTC. This codes for CASIKEAKNIQYF.

The chain recombines TRBV28 with TRBJ1-5; 9 bases line up with TRBD1. After removal of 1 base from V and 7 bases from J, the junction contained 5 bases not matched to a gene. Per the germline V gene, CDR1 is MDHEN and CDR2 is SYDVKM. The CDR3 loop spans 15 amino acids. CDR3 sequence: CASSLSGTGYQPQHF. The CDR3 region has the DNA TGTGCCAGCAGTTTATCGGGGACAGGGTACCAGCCCCAGCATTTT.

The chain joins TRBV4-3 to TRBJ1-1; 7 positions match TRBD1. CDR3 length: 13 residues. Trimming cost V 3 bases and J 7 bases; bases outside gene matches: 5. Germline V gives CDR1 LGHNA, CDR2 YSLEER. Written as DNA, the CDR3 is TGCGCCAGCAGCCAGTTCCGGGACAGTGAAGCTTTCTTT. Its protein product is CASSQFRDSEAFF.

The chain recombines TRBV4-2 with TRBJ2-2; 7 bases match TRBD2. The CDR3 has 14 residues. Per the germline V gene, CDR1 is LGHNA and CDR2 is YNFKEQ. Trimming at V came to 6 bases and at J to 3 bases, leaving 4 bases not matched to a gene. CDR3 coding DNA: TGTGCCAGCAGACTAGCGAGAGACACCGGGGAGCTGTTTTTT. As protein: CASRLARDTGELFF.

This rearrangement joins TRBV15 to TRBJ2-7; D is uncertain. The germline V gene encodes CDR1 LNHNV and CDR2 YYDKDF (reference sequence). Trimming stripped 0 bases from V and 3 bases from J, with 12 bases between. The CDR3 consists of 15 residues. The CDR3 DNA sequence: TGTGCCACCAGCAGAGATTACGTCCCAGGCTACGAGCAGTACTTC. Translated: CATSRDYVPGYEQYF.

The chain links TRBV28 to TRBJ2-7; no reliable D call. V was shortened by 4 bases and J by 5 bases, with 12 bases between the two germline ends. Germline V gene data show CDR1 as MDHEN and CDR2 as SYDVKM. This CDR3 comprises 13 residues. CDR3 in DNA: TGTGCCAGCAGTTCCCCGACAAGCAACGAGCAGTACTTC. Its protein is CASSSPTSNEQYF.

The V and J genes are TRBV5-6 and TRBJ1-4; D not certain. The V gene lost 1 base and the J gene lost 8 bases, with 12 bases spanning the gap. Per the germline V gene, CDR1 is SGHDT and CDR2 is YYEEEE. The CDR3 consists of 14 residues. The CDR3 DNA sequence: TGTGCCAGCAGCTTGAGGAACGCAGAGGAAAAACTGTTTTTT. It yields the protein CASSLRNAEEKLFF.

V usage is TRBV4-1 and J usage is TRBJ2-5; TRBD1 matches 8 bases. The CDR3 runs to 15 residues. V was clipped by 5 bases and J by 4 bases; unmatched bases: 9. Germline CDR1 and CDR2: MGHRA and YSYEKL. CDR3 DNA sequence: TGCGCCAGCAGCTACCAGGCAGGGGGCTCAGAGACCCAGTACTTC. Protein product: CASSYQAGGSETQYF.

The chain employs TRBV7-2 and TRBJ2-7; TRBD1 matches at 9 bases. V lost 8 bases and J lost 5; bases outside the gene matches: 10. CDR1 SGHTA and CDR2 FQGNSA come from the germline V gene. The CDR3 spans 14 residues. The CDR3 loop is CASEGDRAVNEQYF. The CDR3, as DNA: TGTGCCAGCGAGGGGGACAGGGCAGTAAACGAGCAGTACTTC. The full variable domain, completed using reference TRBV7-2 and TRBJ2-7, is GAGVSQSPSNKVTEKGKDVELRCDPISGHTALYWYRQSLGQGLEFLIYFQGNSAPDKSGLPSDRFSAERTGGSVSTLTIQRTQQEDSAVYLCASEGDRAVNEQYFGPGTRLTVT.

This clone was seen a single time. This chain connects TRBV4-2 to TRBJ2-3, with TRBD2 identical over 10 bases. CDR3 length: 15 residues. CDR1 and CDR2 (germline): LGHNA, YNFKEQ. The J segment lost 6 bases and the V segment lost 2 bases, leaving 5 bases of the junction unmatched. CDR3 residues: CASSQQRGGLDTQYF. The CDR3 DNA sequence: TGTGCCAGCAGCCAACAGCGGGGGGGGCTGGATACGCAGTATTTT.

The V and J genes are TRBV6-5 and TRBJ1-3; D possibly corresponds to TRBD1 (5 bases). The CDR3 is made up of 14 amino acids. V was pared by 2 bases and J by 2 bases, with 7 bases between. Germline lookup yields CDR1 MNHEY and CDR2 SVGAGI. The CDR3 spells CASSYGGTGNTIYF. The CDR3 nucleotides read TGTGCCAGCAGTTACGGGGGAACTGGAAACACCATATATTTT.

The rearrangement joins TRBV7-2 to TRBJ1-1; possible D gene TRBD1, 5 bases. The ends were cut back, 1 base at V and 1 base at J, with 13 bases in the middle. Germline assignment: CDR1 SGHTA and CDR2 FQGNSA. The CDR3 is made up of 16 amino acids. The CDR3 nucleotides read TGTGCCAGCAGCTTAGTATCGGCGGGGGGGAACACTGAAGCTTTCTTT. This translates into CASSLVSAGGNTEAFF.

This chain uses TRBV4-2 with TRBJ2-5; TRBD2 matches at 10 bases. The CDR3 is 15 amino acids. Trimming cost V 2 bases and J 3 bases; bases outside gene matches: 3. The V gene's germline CDR1 is LGHNA and CDR2 YNFKEQ. Here the CDR3 DNA reads TGTGCCAGCAGCCAAAGCGGGGGGGCCGAAGAGACCCAGTACTTC. Amino acids: CASSQSGGAEETQYF.

V and J are TRBV5-1 and TRBJ2-7; 8 nucleotides align to TRBD1. Germline trimming cut 2 bases from V and 2 bases from J; bases unmatched to any gene: 3. The CDR3 sequence is 14 residues long. From germline, CDR1 is SGHRS and CDR2 YFSETQ. CDR3 DNA sequence: TGCGCCAGCAGCTTTACGACAGGGGCCTACGAGCAGTACTTC. It yields the protein CASSFTTGAYEQYF.

This clone was seen just once. V gene TRBV5-1 combines with J gene TRBJ2-2, with 8 positions matching TRBD1. CDR1 and CDR2 (germline): SGHRS, YFSETQ. CDR3 length: 17 amino acids. With 1 base clipped from V and 7 bases from J, the junction kept 12 bases outside the gene matches. CDR3 amino acids: CASSLKWAGGANGELFF. CDR3 nucleotide sequence: TGCGCCAGCAGCTTGAAATGGGCAGGGGGCGCAAACGGGGAGCTGTTTTTT.

This chain joins TRBV5-1 and TRBJ1-1, with a possible D match to TRBD1 (5 bases). Between the trimmed V and J ends, which lost 4 bases and 4 bases, there was a span of 8 bases. The CDR3 length is 12 residues. Germline lookup yields CDR1 SGHRS and CDR2 YFSETQ. The CDR3 is CASSVGTTEAFF. CDR3 DNA sequence: TGCGCCAGCAGCGTGGGGACCACTGAAGCTTTCTTT.

This chain links TRBV29-1 with TRBJ2-7; TRBD2 aligns across 10 bases. J gave up 4 bases and V 3 bases, and 6 bases lay outside the gene matches. From germline, CDR1 is SQVTM and CDR2 ANQGSEA. This CDR3 region has 14 residues. The CDR3 region has the DNA TGCAGCGTTGACCCTAGCGGGAGCTCTTACGAGCAGTACTTC. Protein sequence: CSVDPSGSSYEQYF.

J is TRBJ1-1 and V is TRBV7-9, with D perhaps matching TRBD1 (5 bases). The CDR3 spans 14 residues. CDR1 and CDR2 from the germline V gene are SEHNR and FQNEAQ (reference sequence). V was clipped by 5 bases and J by 5 bases, with 15 bases between them. The DNA for the CDR3 is TGTGCCAGCAGCCCCGGGACCTGGGGGACTGAAGCTTTCTTT. Residues: CASSPGTWGTEAFF.

The chain links TRBV14 to TRBJ1-2; D might be TRBD1 (6 bases). The CDR3 is made up of 15 amino acids. V was pared by 3 bases and J by 5 bases, with 16 bases between. Germline CDR1 is SGHDN and CDR2 is FVKESK. DNA of the CDR3: TGTGCCAGCAGCCATGGTGGGACATTCAGTTATGGCTACACCTTC. This codes for CASSHGGTFSYGYTF.

The chain carries TRBV9 and TRBJ2-1; 8 bases map to TRBD2. The CDR3 has 14 amino acids. Germline V gene lookup returns CDR1 SGDLS and CDR2 YYNGEE. The J segment lost 10 bases and the V segment lost 0 bases, leaving 6 bases of the junction unmatched. The CDR3 here is CASSVAGGPTEQFF. The CDR3 DNA is TGTGCCAGCAGCGTAGCGGGGGGGCCGACCGAGCAGTTCTTC.

V usage is TRBV19 and J usage is TRBJ2-1; 8 nucleotides align to TRBD2. The length of the CDR3 is 13 residues. V was clipped by 3 bases and J by 12 bases; unmatched bases: 7. The V gene's germline CDR1 is LNHDA and CDR2 SQIVND (reference sequence). In DNA form, the CDR3 reads TGTGCCAGTAGTATCGTCCGGGGGGGCCGGCAGTTCTTC. It translates to CASSIVRGGRQFF.

V usage is TRBV5-6 and J usage is TRBJ2-7, with TRBD1 identical over 7 bases. CDR3 length: 15 residues. V trimming: 4 bases; J trimming: 0 bases; junction bases outside the gene matches: 7. Per germline, CDR1 SGHDT and CDR2 YYEEEE. The CDR3 nucleotides read TGTGCCAGCAGCCCTACAGGGGCCTCCTCCTACGAGCAGTACTTC. It yields the protein CASSPTGASSYEQYF.

This clone has only one observation. The rearrangement joins TRBV7-6 to TRBJ1-4; the D is unclear. V lost 2 bases to trimming and J lost 5 bases, with 6 bases between them. The length of the CDR3 is 13 residues. Germline CDR1 is SGHVS and CDR2 is FNYEAQ. This CDR3 is CASSLSPNEKLFF. CDR3 nucleotide sequence: TGTGCCAGCAGCTTATCCCCAAATGAAAAACTGTTTTTT. Together with reference TRBV7-6 and TRBJ1-4, the CDR3 gives the full variable domain: GAGVSQSPRYKVTKRGQDVALRCDPISGHVSLYWYRQALGQGPEFLTYFNYEAQQDKSGLPNDRFSAERPEGSISTLTIQRTEQRDSAMYRCASSLSPNEKLFFGSGTQLSVL.

V gene TRBV7-9 combines with J gene TRBJ2-1; D unclear. The CDR3 extends over 15 amino acids. Trimming left V 1 base short and J 0 bases short, with 7 bases between. Germline assignment: CDR1 SEHNR and CDR2 FQNEAQ (reference sequence). CDR3 loop: CASSLERSSYNEQFF. CDR3 DNA sequence: TGTGCCAGCAGCTTAGAGAGAAGCTCCTACAATGAGCAGTTCTTC.

This rearrangement joins TRBV29-1 to TRBJ2-1, with TRBD2 matching 7 bases. The junction had 3 bases not matched to a gene; V was cut back by 6 bases and J by 10 bases. Germline V gene sequence: CDR1 SQVTM, CDR2 ANQGSEA. The CDR3 covers 10 residues. CDR3 sequence: CSVPGLEQFF. In DNA, the CDR3 is TGCAGCGTACCGGGACTAGAGCAGTTCTTC.

The rearrangement uses TRBV7-6 and TRBJ2-1; 8 nucleotides match TRBD1. The ends lost 5 bases at V and 9 bases at J; junction bases unmatched: 9. The CDR3 totals 14 residues. The germline V gene encodes CDR1 SGHVS and CDR2 FNYEAQ. Here the CDR3 reads CASSETGGWGEQFF. CDR3 coding DNA: TGTGCCAGCAGCGAAACAGGGGGTTGGGGTGAGCAGTTCTTC.

V is TRBV28 and J is TRBJ1-1; unclear D gene. This CDR3 region has 11 residues. V dropped 8 bases and J dropped 6 bases, with 10 bases sitting between them. CDR1 MDHEN and CDR2 SYDVKM come from the germline V gene. CDR3 loop: CASLSFPEAFF. The CDR3 region has the DNA TGTGCCAGCCTCAGTTTCCCTGAAGCTTTCTTT. The whole variable domain, remainder taken from reference TRBV28 and TRBJ1-1, is DVKVTQSSRYLVKRTGEKVFLECVQDMDHENMFWYRQDPGLGLRLIYFSYDVKMKEKGDIPEGYSVSREKKERFSLILESASTNQTSMYLCASLSFPEAFFGQGTRLTVV.

The chain carries TRBV2 and TRBJ1-1; possibly TRBD1 for D (5 bases). Looked up from germline, CDR1 is SNHLY and CDR2 is FYNNEI. The length of the CDR3 is 14 residues. V was pared by 8 bases and J by 0 bases, with 13 bases between. The CDR3 spells CASLDKTVNTEAFF. The CDR3 coding sequence is TGTGCCAGCCTTGACAAGACAGTGAACACTGAAGCTTTCTTT.